This T cell receptor beta chain was recovered during a study of blood T cell repertoires in COVID-19. Looked up from germline, CDR1 is SGHKS and CDR2 is YYEKEE (reference sequence). This CDR3 spans 15 amino acids. V was cut by 0 bases and J by 3 bases, with 13 bases left in between. Methods used by the authors: It was from reference gene primer amplification that nucleated cell counts were estimated. TCRdb's table, derived via immunoSEQ multiplex PCR, lists solely in-frame clones and lacks some. V, J and clone size are those of that table, while D and trimming were read from the DNA. The sample yields about 57,000 clones, 75% to 95% seen once.

This clonotype was obtained from a man aged 55-75 years with acute or convalescent COVID-19. The sample was peripheral blood. The V and J genes are TRBV5-5 and TRBJ2-7; D perhaps matches TRBD2 (6 bases). Here the CDR3 reads CASSLGGDLGYEQYF. CDR3 bases: TGTGCCAGCAGCTTGGGCGGGGACCTTGGCTACGAGCAGTACTTC. The full variable domain, with the rest looked up from reference TRBV5-5 and TRBJ2-7, is DAGVTQSPTHLIKTRGQQVTLRCSPISGHKSVSWYQQVLGQGPQFIFQYYEKEERGRGNFPDRFSARQFPNYSSELNVNALLLGDSALYLCASSLGGDLGYEQYFGPGTRLTVT.